This TCR beta chain came from a study of blood T cell repertoires in COVID-19. Looking at the study overall: The origin of the acute and convalescent COVID-19 samples was the United States, Italy and Spain. Sources were T cells, B-cell-depleted T cells, or PBMCs; the material itself was cDNA or gDNA.

V was shortened by 0 bases and J by 2 bases, with 8 bases between the two germline ends. This CDR3 contains 15 residues. The germline V gene encodes CDR1 LGHNA and CDR2 YSLEER. As processed by the authors: How many nucleated cells were present was estimated from reference gene primer amplification. Sequencing was performed with immunoSEQ multiplex PCR; in TCRdb, only in-frame clones are kept and a portion is missing. V, J and clone size are those of that table, while D and trimming were read from the DNA. The table lists about 240,000 clones, roughly 88% of them singletons. This receptor was obtained from an elderly man with acute or convalescent COVID-19. The source material was peripheral blood. J is TRBJ1-3 and V is TRBV4-3; D remains unclear. In DNA, the CDR3 is TGCGCCAGCAGCCAAGATTCAGAAACTGGAAACACCATATATTTT. Its translation is CASSQDSETGNTIYF.